This is a list of T cell receptor beta chains from one sample in a study of molecular identifiers for immune sequencing clone quantification. TCRdb re-called the PCR reads through MiXCR, storing one row per CDR3 protein. This table has under 800,000 distinct CDR3 sequences, roughly 27% appearing once. Sequencing was done on a sample of naive CD8+ T cells from blood, with Jurkat cell RNA spiked in. These receptors came from a human donor in good health. Some libraries in this study had Jurkat cell RNA spiked in. CDR3s leave out the opening cysteine and the closing phenylalanine or tryptophan. A D gene is named only where the DNA matches it firmly.

D gene: -
V gene: TRBV11-2
CDR3 protein: ASKGVPTEAF

D gene: -
V gene: TRBV3-1
CDR3 protein: ASKDSSSFW

D gene: -
V gene: TRBV11-2
CDR3 protein: ASSLVGPAYELY

D gene: TRBD2
V gene: TRBV7-9
CDR3 protein: ASSAPTSGIYNEQF

D gene: -
V gene: TRBV28
CDR3 protein: ASSSNQRLNQETQY

D gene: TRBD2
V gene: TRBV7-9
CDR3 protein: ASSSRLAGGPPDTQY

D gene: TRBD1
V gene: TRBV7-9
CDR3 protein: ASSPMTGYEQY

D gene: -
V gene: TRBV19
CDR3 protein: ASSIQDNQPQH

D gene: -
V gene: TRBV7-2
CDR3 protein: ASSLDLGIYNEQF

D gene: -
V gene: TRBV19
CDR3 protein: ASSIDPDSRSTGELF

D gene: TRBD1
V gene: TRBV7-9
CDR3 protein: ASSLRTGNGGNTIY

D gene: TRBD2
V gene: TRBV6-2/TRBV6-3
CDR3 protein: ASSCSDSGGETQY

D gene: TRBD2
V gene: TRBV28
CDR3 protein: ASSSLGGSTDTQY

D gene: -
V gene: TRBV5-6
CDR3 protein: ASSPGVGRNYGYT

D gene: TRBD1
V gene: TRBV6-2/TRBV6-3
CDR3 protein: ASSTTVGQGIQETQY

D gene: -
V gene: TRBV19
CDR3 protein: ASSILSLTTGANVLT

D gene: TRBD1
V gene: TRBV6-5
CDR3 protein: ASSYTDRGLEKLF

D gene: TRBD1
V gene: TRBV7-9
CDR3 protein: ASSSTGQGDYEQY

D gene: -
V gene: TRBV7-9
CDR3 protein: ASSGTEYGYT

D gene: TRBD2
V gene: TRBV29-1
CDR3 protein: SVEGRASGRVTSSYNEQF

D gene: -
V gene: TRBV4-1
CDR3 protein: ASSQATGIYEQY

D gene: -
V gene: TRBV7-9
CDR3 protein: ASSYLTGNHNSPLH

D gene: TRBD1
V gene: TRBV7-9
CDR3 protein: ASSVATGMNTEAF

D gene: -
V gene: TRBV6-2/TRBV6-3
CDR3 protein: ASSKDSYTDTQY

D gene: TRBD1
V gene: TRBV19
CDR3 protein: ASSPGQGTGDQPQH

D gene: -
V gene: TRBV7-9
CDR3 protein: ASKDRESQETQY

D gene: -
V gene: TRBV20-1
CDR3 protein: SARGFGEFQVTDTQY

D gene: TRBD1
V gene: TRBV9
CDR3 protein: ASSPNRDRQETQY